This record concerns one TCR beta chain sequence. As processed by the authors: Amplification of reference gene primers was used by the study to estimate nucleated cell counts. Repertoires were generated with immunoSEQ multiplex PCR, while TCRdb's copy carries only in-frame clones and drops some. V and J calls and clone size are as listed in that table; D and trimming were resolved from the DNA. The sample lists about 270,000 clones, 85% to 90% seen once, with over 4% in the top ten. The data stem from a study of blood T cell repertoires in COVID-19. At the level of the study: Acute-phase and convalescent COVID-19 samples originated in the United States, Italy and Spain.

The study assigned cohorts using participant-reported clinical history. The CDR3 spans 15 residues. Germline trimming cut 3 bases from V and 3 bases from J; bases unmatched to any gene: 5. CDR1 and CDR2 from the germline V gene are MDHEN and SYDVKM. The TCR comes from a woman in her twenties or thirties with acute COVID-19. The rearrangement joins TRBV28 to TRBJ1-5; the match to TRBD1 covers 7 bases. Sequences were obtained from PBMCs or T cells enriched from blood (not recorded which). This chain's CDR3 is CASSFGRGTNQPQHF. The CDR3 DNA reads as TGTGCCAGCAGTTTTGGCAGGGGGACCAATCAGCCCCAGCATTTT.